This T cell receptor beta chain comes out of a study of shared clonotypes between healthy human individuals. This clone was detected once. The junction departs from germline at one end; a sequencing error may be responsible. Measured with immunoSEQ multiplex PCR; TCRdb has only the in-frame clones, and not every one. This table holds about 2.4 million clones, under 95% found once. Per germline, CDR1 SNHLY and CDR2 FYNNEI. The CDR3 sequence is 12 residues long. The specimen was naive CD4+ T cells from PBMCs. Subset in this sample: CD45RA+ positively selected. The TCR was taken from a man in his late teens or twenties in good health. Some clones in this sample may be carry-over from other donors' samples. This chain connects TRBV2 to TRBJ2-7; TRBD2 might be the D (6 bases). DNA of the CDR3: TGTGCCAGCAGGGAAGGGAGGTACGAGCAGTACTTC. It yields the protein CASREGRYEQYF.